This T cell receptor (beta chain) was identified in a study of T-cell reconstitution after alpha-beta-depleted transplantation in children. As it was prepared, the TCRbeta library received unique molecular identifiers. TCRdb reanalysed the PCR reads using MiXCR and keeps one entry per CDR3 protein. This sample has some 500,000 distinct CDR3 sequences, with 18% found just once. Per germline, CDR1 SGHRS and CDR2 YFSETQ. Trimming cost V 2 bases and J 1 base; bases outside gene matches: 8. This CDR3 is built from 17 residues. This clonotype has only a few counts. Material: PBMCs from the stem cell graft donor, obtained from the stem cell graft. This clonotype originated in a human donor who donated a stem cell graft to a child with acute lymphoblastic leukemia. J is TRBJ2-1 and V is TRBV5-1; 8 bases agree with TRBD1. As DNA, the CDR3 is TGCGCCAGCAGCTTCGTTCGCTACAGGGGGTCCTACAATGAGCAGTTCTTC. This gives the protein CASSFVRYRGSYNEQFF.